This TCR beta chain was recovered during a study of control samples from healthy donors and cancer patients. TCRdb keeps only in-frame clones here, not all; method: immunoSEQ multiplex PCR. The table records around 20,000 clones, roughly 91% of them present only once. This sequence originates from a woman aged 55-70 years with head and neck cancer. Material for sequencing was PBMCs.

The CDR3 DNA reads TGCGCCAGCAGCCAAGTAGTGCCTGGGGACGGAGCCTACGAGCAGTACTTC. Protein product: CASSQVVPGDGAYEQYF. V usage is TRBV4-1 and J usage is TRBJ2-7; D is possibly TRBD1 or TRBD2 (5 bases each). This CDR3 comprises 17 residues. Per the germline V gene, CDR1 is MGHRA and CDR2 is YSYEKL. Trimming left V 1 base short and J 2 bases short, with 18 bases between.